The 18 T cell receptor beta chains presented below share a single source sample, sequenced in a study of T-cell memory formation after mild COVID-19. TCRdb reprocessed the 5' RACE reads via MiXCR and lists one record per CDR3 protein. This table holds 250,000 or so distinct CDR3 sequences, more than 8% found once. The sample comprised PBMCs or a T cell subset sorted from them (not recorded which). The source is a man between 18 and 29 years old who had mild COVID-19 (a few samples of this study predate the infection). Cell type and time point are not known.

The rearrangement joins TRBV18 to TRBJ1-1; 7 nucleotides align to TRBD1. Looked up from germline, CDR1 is KGHSH and CDR2 is LQKENI. J lost 1 base, V lost 7 bases, and 6 bases had no gene match. There are 14 residues in the CDR3. The CDR3 spells CASLPGQKNTEAFF. The CDR3 DNA reads TGTGCCAGCTTGCCGGGACAGAAGAACACTGAAGCTTTCTTT.

V and J are TRBV29-1 and TRBJ1-4; maybe TRBD1 (5 bases). The CDR3 consists of 14 residues. V gave up 3 bases and J gave up 7 bases, with 15 bases separating them. In germline, CDR1 is SQVTM, CDR2 ANQGSEA. CDR3 sequence reads: CSVDPLGVGEKLFF. The CDR3 bases are TGCAGCGTTGACCCATTGGGGGTGGGTGAAAAACTGTTTTTT.

V gene TRBV7-6 combines with J gene TRBJ1-1, with unresolved D. Germline V lookup: CDR1 SGHVS, CDR2 FNYEAQ. Trimming shortened V by 0 bases and J by 2 bases, and 10 bases separated the two germline ends. CDR3 length: 15 amino acids. The CDR3 coding sequence is TGTGCCAGCAGCTTAGCCGTGTTAGGAAACACTGAAGCTTTCTTT. As protein: CASSLAVLGNTEAFF. Based on the CDR3 plus reference TRBV7-6 and TRBJ1-1, the full variable domain is GAGVSQSPRYKVTKRGQDVALRCDPISGHVSLYWYRQALGQGPEFLTYFNYEAQQDKSGLPNDRFSAERPEGSISTLTIQRTEQRDSAMYRCASSLAVLGNTEAFFGQGTRLTVV.

This clonotype has a handful of counts. The CDR3 here is CSVGRDFPTGELFF. The CDR3 DNA sequence: TGCAGCGTTGGAAGAGACTTTCCCACCGGGGAGCTGTTTTTT. The genes are TRBV29-1 and TRBJ2-2; D not resolved. The CDR3 contains 14 residues. The V end lost 4 bases, the J end lost 4 bases, and 13 bases lay between the germline ends. Germline CDR1 reads SQVTM; CDR2 reads ANQGSEA.

This clonotype was seen a few times. The chain combines TRBV20-1 with TRBJ2-7, with D maybe TRBD2 (5 bases). There are 14 residues in the CDR3. V gave up 0 bases and J gave up 1 base, with 10 bases separating them. The germline V gene encodes CDR1 DFQATT and CDR2 SNEGSKA (reference sequence). The CDR3 protein is CSARDGSGSYEQYV. DNA for the CDR3: TGCAGTGCTAGAGATGGGAGTGGTTCCTACGAGCAGTACGTC.

V and J are TRBV4-3 and TRBJ2-5; 13 bases are a match to TRBD2. Per the germline V gene, CDR1 is LGHNA and CDR2 is YSLEER. V lost 2 bases, J lost 2 bases, and 2 bases stayed unmatched. This CDR3 has 16 residues. Here the CDR3 reads CASSQRTSGGQETQYF. In nucleotides, the CDR3 is TGCGCCAGCAGCCAAAGGACTAGCGGGGGTCAAGAGACCCAGTACTTC.

This clonotype was counted between two and nine times. The chain employs TRBV6-5 and TRBJ2-1; D call uncertain. This CDR3 is 14 amino acids long. CDR1 and CDR2 (germline): MNHEY, SVGAGI. V gave up 4 bases and J gave up 9 bases, with 16 bases separating them. The DNA of the CDR3 is TGTGCCAGCAGTTCAATCCCGAGAGATCCTGAGCAGTTCTTC. This gives the protein CASSSIPRDPEQFF.

This clonotype was counted between two and nine times. V is TRBV18 and J is TRBJ2-3; D is possibly TRBD2 (6 bases). Between the trimmed V and J ends, which lost 2 bases and 4 bases, there was a span of 22 bases. CDR3 size: 18 residues. Looked up from germline, CDR1 is KGHSH and CDR2 is LQKENI. CDR3 protein: CASSPSGLPFEVADTQYF. In DNA form, the CDR3 reads TGTGCCAGCTCACCATCGGGACTCCCGTTTGAAGTGGCAGATACGCAGTATTTT.

This clonotype was seen more than once but under ten times. This sequence joins TRBV19 and TRBJ1-2, with a weak D call TRBD1 (5 bases). Germline V lookup: CDR1 LNHDA, CDR2 SQIVND (reference sequence). The CDR3 totals 16 residues. V shed 3 bases and J shed 5 bases, with 19 bases lying between them. Here the CDR3 reads CASSIIGGDSLYGYTF. The CDR3 region has the DNA TGTGCCAGTAGTATTATTGGAGGAGACAGCCTATATGGCTACACCTTC.

The table lists this clonotype with a few counts. The chain combines TRBV20-1 with TRBJ2-7, with D perhaps matching TRBD1 or TRBD2 (5 bases each). The V end lost 3 bases, the J end lost 0 bases, and 12 bases lay between the germline ends. The CDR3 loop spans 14 amino acids. The germline gives CDR1 DFQATT, CDR2 SNEGSKA (reference sequence). Here the CDR3 reads CSASGTASSYEQYF. CDR3 coding DNA: TGCAGTGCTAGCGGGACGGCTAGCTCCTACGAGCAGTACTTC.

This clonotype came up a few times. The chain joins TRBV5-1 to TRBJ1-4, with D uncertain. The ends were cut back, 4 bases at V and 3 bases at J, with 7 bases in the middle. Per germline, CDR1 SGHRS and CDR2 YFSETQ. The CDR3 totals 13 residues. CDR3 DNA: TGCGCCAGCAGCCCGGAGGCTAATGAAAAACTGTTTTTT. Amino acid sequence: CASSPEANEKLFF.

In this sample, this clonotype turned up a few times. The chain couples TRBV10-3 to TRBJ2-4, with a tentative D call TRBD2 (6 bases). V dropped 3 bases and J dropped 6 bases, with 9 bases sitting between them. The CDR3 totals 13 residues. Germline lookup yields CDR1 ENHRY and CDR2 SYGVKD. This chain's CDR3 is CAISEGTPNIQYF. CDR3 in DNA: TGTGCCATCAGTGAAGGGACTCCAAACATTCAGTACTTC.

This clonotype has a count of ten or more. The chain has TRBV7-9 and TRBJ2-6, with TRBD2 as a possible D gene (5 bases). This CDR3 has 19 residues. V dropped 5 bases and J dropped 0 bases, with 20 bases sitting between them. The germline V gene has CDR1 SEHNR and CDR2 FQNEAQ (reference sequence). CDR3 in DNA: TGTGCCAGCAGCACAAATCTAGCTACTACGTTCTCTGGGGCCAACGTCCTGACTTTC. Protein: CASSTNLATTFSGANVLTF.

The genes are TRBV6-5 and TRBJ1-4; 10 nucleotides align to TRBD1. The J segment lost 2 bases and the V segment lost 6 bases, leaving 12 bases of the junction unmatched. The CDR3 runs 18 residues. Germline CDR1 reads MNHEY; CDR2 reads SVGAGI. CDR3 nucleotide sequence: TGTGCCAGCAGAACCCGGGGACAGGGGTGGTTGACTAATGAAAAACTGTTTTTT. Amino acids: CASRTRGQGWLTNEKLFF.

In its sample, this clonotype was seen many times. The chain couples TRBV9 to TRBJ2-1; D might be TRBD1 (7 bases). Trimming shortened V by 4 bases and J by 4 bases, and 15 bases separated the two germline ends. The length of the CDR3 is 15 residues. The V gene's germline CDR1 is SGDLS and CDR2 YYNGEE. The CDR3 DNA follows: TGTGCCAGCAGCCTAGGAGGGGGCCAGTACAATGAGCAGTTCTTC. Translated, it gives CASSLGGGQYNEQFF.

The V call is TRBV6-5, the J call TRBJ2-7, with 7 bases aligning to TRBD1. V lost 4 bases, J lost 5 bases, and 8 bases stayed unmatched. The CDR3 sequence is 14 residues long. CDR1 MNHEY and CDR2 SVGAGI come from the germline V gene. The CDR3 is CASSLRQGVHEQYV. Written as DNA, the CDR3 is TGTGCCAGCAGTTTGAGACAGGGAGTCCACGAGCAGTACGTC.

The chain employs TRBV5-1 and TRBJ1-6, with TRBD1 as a possible D gene (6 bases). Germline CDR1 and CDR2: SGHRS and YFSETQ. V was cut by 5 bases and J by 0 bases, with 12 bases left in between. This CDR3 contains 16 residues. CDR3 bases: TGCGCCAGCAGGACACAGGGCGGCTCCTATAATTCACCCCTCCACTTT. Translated: CASRTQGGSYNSPLHF.

This clonotype was detected many times. The chain has TRBV19 and TRBJ1-2, with D uncertain. The CDR3 runs 13 residues. V dropped 3 bases and J dropped 7 bases, with 12 bases sitting between them. In germline, CDR1 is LNHDA, CDR2 SQIVND (reference sequence). The CDR3 bases are TGTGCCAGTAGTATGACCGGGAATTCTGGCTACACCTTC. The encoded protein is CASSMTGNSGYTF.